This T cell receptor (beta chain) was sequenced in a study of Ad26.COV2.S vaccination and SARS-CoV-2 variants. The overall study: The Ad26.COV2.S arm of the COV1001 trial was where the donor was placed. Broader study findings: Reports say spike-specific CD8+ and CD4+ T cell responses covered substantial breadth after vaccination.

Points on this clone: Its antigen is unidentified.

Treatment: 15 to 20 received Ad26.COV2.S at low or high dose, single or two shots; roughly five received placebo; per-sample allocation not given. Collection of samples fell on day 63 after the first vaccine or placebo injection. Vaccination used an Ad26 vector expressing Wuhan-strain SARS-CoV-2 spike. TCRdb's table, derived via immunoSEQ multiplex PCR, lists solely in-frame clones and lacks some. The sample holds around 300,000 clones, roughly 90% seen once. The germline gives CDR1 SGHRS, CDR2 YFSETQ. Trimming took 2 bases from V and 0 from J, leaving 12 bases between them. The CDR3 totals 15 residues.

The V call is TRBV5-1, the J call TRBJ2-7; D is possibly TRBD1 or TRBD2 (5 bases each). This clonotype was sampled from a person between 18 and 60 years old who received the Ad26.COV2.S COVID-19 vaccine or a placebo. The source was peripheral blood, collected in a trial of Ad26.COV2.S vaccine versus placebo. The CDR3 nucleotides read TGCGCCAGCAGCTTAGAGGGGAGAGGCTCCTACGAGCAGTACTTC. Its protein is CASSLEGRGSYEQYF. Full variable domain (outside the CDR3, taken from reference TRBV5-1 and TRBJ2-7): KAGVTQTPRYLIKTRGQQVTLSCSPISGHRSVSWYQQTPGQGLQFLFEYFSETQRNKGNFPGRFSGRQFSNSRSEMNVSTLELGDSALYLCASSLEGRGSYEQYFGPGTRLTVT.